The sequence of this T cell receptor (beta chain) was determined in a study of T cells in Graves' hyperthyroidism and ophthalmopathy. Template material for amplifying TCR beta CDR3 regions consisted of RNA transcripts. HTBI primers were employed in a first-round RT-PCR of the TCR CDR3. TCRdb reanalysed the multiplex PCR reads using MiXCR and keeps one entry per CDR3 protein. The data contain more than 350,000 distinct CDR3 sequences, 17% of them singletons. Criteria for exclusion of patients were uncontrolled infection, other autoimmune disease, pregnancy or lactation. V was trimmed by 6 bases and J by 7 bases, leaving 13 bases between them. Germline V gene lookup returns CDR1 MNHNS and CDR2 SASEGT. The CDR3 is made up of 14 amino acids.

The chain links TRBV6-1 to TRBJ1-6; D possibly corresponds to TRBD1 (5 bases). The source is a woman aged 25 to 39 with Graves' hyperthyroidism that later progressed to Graves' ophthalmopathy. Sequencing used blood. CDR3 sequence reads: CASRLGTGNSPLHF. CDR3 coding DNA: TGTGCCAGCAGGCTGGGGACGGGGAATTCACCCCTCCACTTT.